This T cell receptor (beta chain) was observed in a study of CD8 T cells in Susac syndrome. The CDR3 runs to 13 residues. In germline, CDR1 is DFQATT, CDR2 SNEGSKA (reference sequence). The V end lost 3 bases, the J end lost 7 bases, and 10 bases lay between the germline ends. After extraction with the RNeasy kit, about 0.45 to 1 ug of the RNA was reverse transcribed using random hexamers. The amplification used immunoSEQ multiplex PCR on TCR beta CDR3; it spanned 54 Vbeta and 13 Jbeta. TCRdb reprocessed the immunoSEQ multiplex PCR reads with MiXCR, giving one entry per CDR3 protein. The table has roughly 200,000 distinct CDR3 sequences, roughly 95% seen once.

The receptor comes from a human donor with multiple sclerosis. This chain connects TRBV20-1 to TRBJ2-6; D unclear. Material: CD4+ T cells from PBMCs. CDR3 nucleotides: TGCAGTGCTAGGGAGTTGGATGCCAACGTCCTGACTTTC. The encoded protein is CSARELDANVLTF.